What follows are 27 T cell receptor beta chains derived from one specimen sequenced in a study of T-cell reconstitution after alpha-beta-depleted transplantation in children. During its preparation, the TCRbeta library received unique molecular identifiers. MiXCR, applied by TCRdb to the PCR reads, yields one record per CDR3 protein. The table has 490,000 or so distinct CDR3 sequences, 9.5% to 15% seen once. The sample here was PBMCs from the stem cell graft donor, taken from the stem cell graft. The receptors stem from a human donor who donated a stem cell graft to a child with combined immunodeficiency.

This clonotype was picked up many times. The V and J genes are TRBV15 and TRBJ2-5; 9 bases align to TRBD2. With V trimmed by 4 bases and J by 5 bases, 2 bases remained unmatched. The CDR3 sequence is 13 residues long. CDR1 LNHNV and CDR2 YYDKDF come from the germline V gene (reference sequence). In nucleotides, the CDR3 is TGTGCCACCAGCAAAGGACTAGCGGAGACCCAGTACTTC. It yields the protein CATSKGLAETQYF.

In its sample, this clonotype was seen a few times. CDR3: CASSRQTTGSQPQHF. CDR3 sequence (DNA): TGTGCCAGCAGTCGACAAACGACAGGGTCGCAGCCCCAGCATTTT. This chain connects TRBV2 to TRBJ1-5, with 7 bases identical to TRBD1. The CDR3 consists of 15 residues. V was pared by 5 bases and J by 7 bases, with 11 bases of the junction left unmatched. Germline-derived CDR1 and CDR2 are SNHLY and FYNNEI.

V is TRBV20-1 and J is TRBJ2-5; a weak D match, TRBD1 (5 bases). V lost 3 bases, J lost 5 bases, and 19 bases lay in between. Germline V CDR1 and CDR2: DFQATT, SNEGSKA (reference sequence). This CDR3 region has 15 residues. The CDR3 is CSASYEYRPRETQYF. The DNA for the CDR3 is TGCAGTGCTAGTTACGAGTACAGGCCGCGGGAGACCCAGTACTTC.

This clonotype was counted a few times. This sequence joins TRBV9 and TRBJ2-7; 7 nucleotides line up with TRBD1. This CDR3 spans 14 amino acids. Trimming at V came to 4 bases and at J to 6 bases, leaving 10 bases not matched to a gene. The germline V gene has CDR1 SGDLS and CDR2 YYNGEE. CDR3 nucleotides: TGTGCCAGCAGCCAAGCGCAGGGGGACGGCGAGCAGTACTTC. Residues: CASSQAQGDGEQYF.

V usage is TRBV30 and J usage is TRBJ1-4; no clear D gene. Trimming took 3 bases from V and 8 from J, leaving 7 bases between them. The V gene's germline CDR1 is GTSNPN and CDR2 SVGIG (reference sequence). The length of the CDR3 is 11 residues. The CDR3 here is CAWRKIEKLFF. The CDR3 DNA reads TGTGCCTGGAGAAAGATAGAAAAACTGTTTTTT.

This clonotype turned up a few times. The V call is TRBV29-1, the J call TRBJ2-3, with 8 bases matching TRBD1. V shed 7 bases, J shed 0 bases, and the junction held 12 bases outside the gene matches. CDR1 and CDR2 from the germline V gene are SQVTM and ANQGSEA. The CDR3 loop spans 16 amino acids. The CDR3 DNA sequence: TGCAGCGCATCCACGCGGACAGGGCCTAGCACAGATACGCAGTATTTT. Residues: CSASTRTGPSTDTQYF.

V usage is TRBV7-2 and J usage is TRBJ1-5; no clear D gene. Germline V gene data show CDR1 as SGHTA and CDR2 as FQGNSA. There are 13 residues in the CDR3. V lost 5 bases and J 7 bases, leaving 12 bases between the germline ends. This chain's CDR3 is CASSALARQPQHF. The CDR3 nucleotides are TGTGCCAGCAGCGCCCTAGCCCGGCAGCCCCAGCATTTT.

This clonotype was seen repeatedly, ten times or more. V is TRBV29-1 and J is TRBJ2-1, with D uncertain. The CDR3 length is 15 residues. Looked up from germline, CDR1 is SQVTM and CDR2 is ANQGSEA. Trimming took off 6 bases at V and 0 bases at J, with 15 bases between the two ends. This CDR3 is CSVIRVLSSYNEQFF. The CDR3 DNA follows: TGCAGCGTAATAAGAGTACTATCCTCCTACAATGAGCAGTTCTTC.

This clonotype was counted many times. V gene TRBV12-3 or TRBV12-4 combines with J gene TRBJ1-1; tentatively, D is TRBD1 (6 bases). V lost 4 bases and J 2 bases, leaving 11 bases between the germline ends. This CDR3 has 14 amino acids. The CDR3 is CASSWGGGNTEAFF. The CDR3 nucleotides are TGTGCCAGCAGTTGGGGTGGGGGCAACACTGAAGCTTTCTTT.

This clonotype was picked up a small number of times. The chain employs TRBV14 and TRBJ2-3; tentatively, D is TRBD2 (5 bases). Trimming shortened V by 4 bases and J by 7 bases, and 9 bases separated the two germline ends. The germline gives CDR1 SGHDN, CDR2 FVKESK. The CDR3 is 12 residues long. CDR3 sequence (DNA): TGTGCCAGCAGCCTCCTCGGGAATACGCAGTATTTT. Translation gives CASSLLGNTQYF.

Details on this clonotype: Compared with germline, one end of the junction differs, possibly owing to a read error. The CDR3 spells CASSLQGTSHEQYF. CDR3 DNA: TGTGCCAGCAGTTTACAGGGGACCTCCCACGAGCAGTACTTC. This rearrangement joins TRBV12-3 or TRBV12-4 to TRBJ2-7; possible D gene TRBD1, 6 bases. The CDR3 runs 14 residues.

This clonotype was counted only a few times. V usage is TRBV29-1 and J usage is TRBJ1-1; D possibly corresponds to TRBD1 (6 bases). Germline V CDR1 and CDR2: SQVTM, ANQGSEA. V was cut by 4 bases and J by 9 bases, with 15 bases left in between. This CDR3 region has 12 residues. CDR3: CSVVGMTGKAFF. The CDR3 DNA reads TGCAGCGTTGTAGGAATGACAGGAAAAGCTTTCTTT.

The sample holds many counts of this clonotype. The chain recombines TRBV7-2 with TRBJ2-5; D is undetermined. V lost 3 bases and J lost 5, with 10 bases in between. Germline V gene sequence: CDR1 SGHTA, CDR2 FQGNSA. There are 13 residues in the CDR3. CDR3 bases: TGTGCCAGCAGCTTGGCCGGGTGGGAGACCCAGTACTTC. Its translation is CASSLAGWETQYF.

The CDR3, as DNA: TGTGCCAGCAGCTCCCCAGGGGGTGTAGCCTACGAGCAGTACTTC. It is translated as CASSSPGGVAYEQYF. The genes are TRBV28 and TRBJ2-7; 7 bases fit TRBD1. Germline-derived CDR1 and CDR2 are MDHEN and SYDVKM. The CDR3 extends over 15 amino acids. The ends lost 6 bases at V and 2 bases at J; junction bases unmatched: 10.

Ten or more counts support this clonotype. The CDR3 bases are TGTGCCAGCAGCCCCCGGGGTAGCGGTGAGCAGTTCTTC. Residues: CASSPRGSGEQFF. The chain uses TRBV7-9 and TRBJ2-1, with D perhaps matching TRBD2 (6 bases). The CDR3 length is 13 residues. V shed 5 bases and J shed 9 bases, with 14 bases lying between them. Germline lookup yields CDR1 SEHNR and CDR2 FQNEAQ (reference sequence).

V and J are TRBV7-8 and TRBJ2-7; the D is unclear. CDR1 is SGHVS, CDR2 FQNEAQ, per germline. V lost 5 bases and J 7 bases, leaving 12 bases between the germline ends. The CDR3 spans 12 residues. The CDR3 nucleotides are TGTGCCAGCAGCGCTCGAGAATATGAGCAGTACTTC. It encodes CASSAREYEQYF.

The chain carries TRBV15 and TRBJ2-1; D is possibly TRBD1 or TRBD2 (5 bases each). CDR1 is LNHNV, CDR2 YYDKDF, per germline (reference sequence). Between the trimmed V and J ends, which lost 0 bases and 11 bases, there was a span of 8 bases. The length of the CDR3 is 12 residues. Here the CDR3 DNA reads TGTGCCACCAGCAGAGATAGGGGACAGCAGTTCTTC. Protein: CATSRDRGQQFF.

Only a few counts were recorded for this clonotype. CDR3 sequence: CASSAAGTTDTQYF. The CDR3 DNA reads TGTGCCAGCAGCGCGGCCGGGACAACAGATACGCAGTATTTT. The genes are TRBV7-2 and TRBJ2-3, with a possible D match to TRBD1 (6 bases). The ends were cut back, 5 bases at V and 3 bases at J, with 12 bases in the middle. The CDR3 has 14 amino acids. The V gene's germline CDR1 is SGHTA and CDR2 FQGNSA.

The table lists this clonotype with many counts. V is TRBV5-1 and J is TRBJ2-5; D is perhaps TRBD1 (6 bases). The CDR3 runs 14 residues. CDR1 and CDR2 from the germline V gene are SGHRS and YFSETQ. V lost 2 bases and J lost 4, with 12 bases in between. CDR3 sequence (DNA): TGCGCCAGCAGCTTAAGAAAAGGGGGAGAGACCCAGTACTTC. This codes for CASSLRKGGETQYF. Drawing the rest from reference TRBV5-1 and TRBJ2-5, the complete variable domain is KAGVTQTPRYLIKTRGQQVTLSCSPISGHRSVSWYQQTPGQGLQFLFEYFSETQRNKGNFPGRFSGRQFSNSRSEMNVSTLELGDSALYLCASSLRKGGETQYFGPGTRLLVL.

This clonotype was counted at least ten times. Mismatch with germline at one junction end may stem from a read error. Here the CDR3 reads CVSSDEFTGELFF. CDR3 in DNA: TGCGTCAGCTCAGACGAGTTCACCGGGGAGCTGTTTTTT. The gene calls are TRBV6-5 and TRBJ2-2; no definite D call. The CDR3 sequence is 13 residues long. Germline V CDR1 and CDR2: MNHEY, SVGAGI.

In this sample, this clonotype turned up a few times. The chain recombines TRBV6-2 or TRBV6-3 with TRBJ2-3; TRBD2 matches at 14 bases. The germline CDR1 and CDR2 sequences are MNHEY and SVGEGT. V lost 4 bases, J lost 6 bases, and 6 bases stayed unmatched. This CDR3 contains 16 residues. The CDR3 nucleotides read TGTGCCAGCAGTTCCCGACTAGCGGGAGGGCGTGATACGCAGTATTTT. Protein product: CASSSRLAGGRDTQYF.

This clonotype was counted at least ten times. The CDR3 sequence is CASSPRREGETGELFF. In DNA form, the CDR3 reads TGTGCCAGCTCACCCCGTCGTGAGGGTGAGACCGGGGAGCTGTTTTTT. The chain recombines TRBV18 with TRBJ2-2; D perhaps matches TRBD2 (5 bases). Trimming took off 3 bases at V and 5 bases at J, with 16 bases between the two ends. The CDR3 totals 16 residues. CDR1 is KGHSH, CDR2 LQKENI, per germline.

This clonotype has more than one count but fewer than ten. The chain couples TRBV11-2 to TRBJ2-7, with D maybe TRBD1 (5 bases). V was shortened by 5 bases and J by 3 bases, with 11 bases between the two germline ends. Germline CDR1 is SGHAT and CDR2 is FQNNGV. There are 13 residues in the CDR3. The CDR3 reads CASSRDSYYEQYF. For the CDR3, the DNA is TGTGCCAGCAGCCGCGACAGTTACTACGAGCAGTACTTC.

J is TRBJ2-7 and V is TRBV15; TRBD1 aligns across 9 bases. V lost 3 bases, J lost 7 bases, and 10 bases stayed unmatched. The CDR3 consists of 15 residues. The germline gives CDR1 LNHNV, CDR2 YYDKDF (reference sequence). The CDR3 is CATSSPRDRVREQYF. CDR3 nucleotides: TGTGCCACCAGCAGCCCCCGGGACAGGGTCCGGGAGCAGTACTTC.

This clonotype was counted a few times. This chain links TRBV7-3 with TRBJ2-5; 15 bases match TRBD2. After removal of 3 bases from V and 4 bases from J, the junction contained 3 bases not matched to a gene. This CDR3 comprises 16 residues. Germline values: CDR1 SGHTA, CDR2 FQGTGA. In DNA form, the CDR3 reads TGTGCCAGCAGCTTCCCGGGACTAGCGGGAGGAGAGACCCAGTACTTC. Protein sequence: CASSFPGLAGGETQYF.

This CDR3 is CASSWGGRTNTGELFF. CDR3 DNA: TGCGCCAGCAGCTGGGGAGGGCGTACGAACACCGGGGAGCTGTTTTTT. The chain links TRBV5-1 to TRBJ2-2; TRBD2 agrees at 7 bases. This CDR3 has 16 amino acids. Germline assignment: CDR1 SGHRS and CDR2 YFSETQ. V dropped 3 bases and J dropped 0; count of bases not matched to a gene: 5.

This clonotype was counted many times. The genes are TRBV5-1 and TRBJ2-1; a possible D gene is TRBD2 (5 bases). The ends were cut back, 7 bases at V and 2 bases at J, with 22 bases in the middle. The germline gives CDR1 SGHRS, CDR2 YFSETQ. There are 17 residues in the CDR3. The CDR3 DNA reads as TGCGCCAGCCTACCCGAGCCGGGCCAGGAGGCCTACAATGAGCAGTTCTTC. Translation gives CASLPEPGQEAYNEQFF. The full variable domain, completed using reference TRBV5-1 and TRBJ2-1, is KAGVTQTPRYLIKTRGQQVTLSCSPISGHRSVSWYQQTPGQGLQFLFEYFSETQRNKGNFPGRFSGRQFSNSRSEMNVSTLELGDSALYLCASLPEPGQEAYNEQFFGPGTRLTVL.